The rows below give T cell receptor beta chains drawn from one sample of a study of CD8 T cells in Susac syndrome. TCRdb used MiXCR to reprocess the immunoSEQ multiplex PCR reads, holding one entry per CDR3 protein. Among about 120,000 distinct CDR3 sequences, roughly 92% were seen once, and the ten largest hold approximately 0.089%. Sequencing was carried out using CD4+ T cells from PBMCs. The receptors originated from a human donor in good health. Each CDR3 is given with its conserved first and last residue. The D gene is left open where the match is weak.

cdr3_aa: CAISDTGAGTEAFF; d_call: TRBD1; v_call: TRBV10-3; j_call: TRBJ1-1
cdr3_aa: CASIPGSRGIAKNIQYF; d_call: NA; v_call: TRBV28; j_call: TRBJ2-4
cdr3_aa: CSARLAGDDTGELFF; d_call: TRBD2; v_call: TRBV20-1; j_call: TRBJ2-2
cdr3_aa: CAWSVVELQSAFF; d_call: NA; v_call: TRBV30; j_call: TRBJ1-1
cdr3_aa: CASSLAGEEETQYF; d_call: NA; v_call: TRBV12-3/TRBV12-4; j_call: TRBJ2-5
cdr3_aa: CASRSFDSGNTIYF; d_call: NA; v_call: TRBV5-1; j_call: TRBJ1-3
cdr3_aa: CAWSVRHEQFF; d_call: NA; v_call: TRBV30; j_call: TRBJ2-1
cdr3_aa: CASSVGAGRDQPQHF; d_call: NA; v_call: TRBV9; j_call: TRBJ1-5
cdr3_aa: CASSPRGLAGVEQYF; d_call: TRBD2; v_call: TRBV13; j_call: TRBJ2-7
cdr3_aa: CATSREEGPRSYEQYF; d_call: NA; v_call: TRBV15; j_call: TRBJ2-7
cdr3_aa: CASSFGSPNQPQHF; d_call: NA; v_call: TRBV5-1; j_call: TRBJ1-5
cdr3_aa: CASSSWTADSYNEQFF; d_call: NA; v_call: TRBV19; j_call: TRBJ2-1
cdr3_aa: CASNQRPFTDTQYF; d_call: NA; v_call: TRBV6-1; j_call: TRBJ2-3
cdr3_aa: CASSQGGLSSGNTIYF; d_call: NA; v_call: TRBV18; j_call: TRBJ1-3
cdr3_aa: CATSAPAGGGTDTQYF; d_call: TRBD2; v_call: TRBV24-1; j_call: TRBJ2-3
cdr3_aa: CASSPQVAGDYEQYF; d_call: TRBD2; v_call: TRBV7-2; j_call: TRBJ2-7
cdr3_aa: CASRGPAGVSRTLHF; d_call: NA; v_call: TRBV6-2/TRBV6-3; j_call: TRBJ1-6
cdr3_aa: CASSMFGGTDTQYF; d_call: NA; v_call: TRBV19; j_call: TRBJ2-3
cdr3_aa: CASSIGTGNNEQFF; d_call: TRBD1; v_call: TRBV7-9; j_call: TRBJ2-1
cdr3_aa: CASSRTGTTSYEQYF; d_call: NA; v_call: TRBV7-9; j_call: TRBJ2-7
cdr3_aa: CASPDPNSPLHF; d_call: NA; v_call: TRBV28; j_call: TRBJ1-6
cdr3_aa: CASSLKGASNEQFF; d_call: TRBD1; v_call: TRBV12-3/TRBV12-4; j_call: TRBJ2-1
cdr3_aa: CASSQIFIGQSDGYTF; d_call: NA; v_call: TRBV3-1; j_call: TRBJ1-2
cdr3_aa: CAIRGLGLSETQYF; d_call: TRBD2; v_call: TRBV10-3; j_call: TRBJ2-5
cdr3_aa: CASSFDSQGPYEQYF; d_call: NA; v_call: TRBV7-3; j_call: TRBJ2-7
cdr3_aa: CASSEYSSGANVLTF; d_call: NA; v_call: TRBV25-1; j_call: TRBJ2-6
cdr3_aa: CASSGSAYNEQFF; d_call: NA; v_call: TRBV12-3/TRBV12-4; j_call: TRBJ2-1
cdr3_aa: CSVGQNTGELFF; d_call: NA; v_call: TRBV29-1; j_call: TRBJ2-2
cdr3_aa: CASSPDIMNTEAFF; d_call: NA; v_call: TRBV18; j_call: TRBJ1-1
cdr3_aa: CASSLGPLAGQLEQYF; d_call: NA; v_call: TRBV5-1; j_call: TRBJ2-7
cdr3_aa: CASSQEWGGQGHQPQHF; d_call: TRBD1; v_call: TRBV4-3; j_call: TRBJ1-5
cdr3_aa: CASSAGRDQPQHF; d_call: NA; v_call: TRBV5-1; j_call: TRBJ1-5
cdr3_aa: CASSYAGGTEAFF; d_call: NA; v_call: TRBV6-5; j_call: TRBJ1-1
cdr3_aa: CASSREVNEQYF; d_call: NA; v_call: TRBV7-2; j_call: TRBJ2-7
cdr3_aa: CASSSQGTANEKLFF; d_call: NA; v_call: TRBV5-1; j_call: TRBJ1-4